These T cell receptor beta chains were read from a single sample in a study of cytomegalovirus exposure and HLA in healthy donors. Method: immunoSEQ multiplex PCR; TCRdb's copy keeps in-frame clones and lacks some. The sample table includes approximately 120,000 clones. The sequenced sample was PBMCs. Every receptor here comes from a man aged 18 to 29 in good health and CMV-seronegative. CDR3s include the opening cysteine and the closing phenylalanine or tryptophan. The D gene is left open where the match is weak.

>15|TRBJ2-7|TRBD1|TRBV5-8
CASSLAGGPFYEQYF
TGTGCCAGCAGCTTGGCAGGGGGACCCTTTTACGAGCAGTACTTC
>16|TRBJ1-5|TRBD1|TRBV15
CATSGPGQLSNQPQHF
TGTGCCACCAGCGGACCGGGACAGCTAAGCAATCAGCCCCAGCATTTT
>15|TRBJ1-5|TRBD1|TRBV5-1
CASSSTGTGNQPQHF
TGCGCCAGCAGCTCTACCGGGACAGGGAATCAGCCCCAGCATTTT
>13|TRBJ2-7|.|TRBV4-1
CASSRGQNYEQYF
TGCGCCAGCAGCCGAGGCCAAAACTACGAGCAGTACTTC
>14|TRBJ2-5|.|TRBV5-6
CASSFAGIQETQYF
TGTGCCAGCAGCTTCGCGGGGATCCAAGAGACCCAGTACTTC
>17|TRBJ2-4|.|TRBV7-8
CASSVLGATAAKNIQYF
TGTGCCAGCAGCGTATTGGGGGCAACGGCGGCCAAAAACATTCAGTACTTC
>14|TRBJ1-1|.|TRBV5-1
CASSLSDQNTEAFF
TGCGCCAGCAGCTTGTCAGATCAGAACACTGAAGCTTTCTTT
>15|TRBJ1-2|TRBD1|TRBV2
CASSEGTGNSLGYTF
TGTGCCAGCAGTGAAGGGACAGGGAATTCATTAGGCTACACCTTC
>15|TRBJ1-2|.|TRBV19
CASRGAGQKNYGYTF
TGTGCCAGTAGGGGTGCTGGACAGAAAAACTATGGCTACACCTTC
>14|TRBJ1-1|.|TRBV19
CASSIRTGGAEAFF
TGTGCCAGTAGTATACGTACCGGAGGCGCTGAAGCTTTCTTT
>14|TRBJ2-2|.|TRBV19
CASSIRDVSGELFF
TGTGCCAGTAGTATCAGGGATGTCAGCGGGGAGCTGTTTTTT
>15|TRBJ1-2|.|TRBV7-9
CASSFGQSANYGYTF
TGTGCCAGCAGCTTTGGACAGTCAGCTAACTATGGCTACACCTTC
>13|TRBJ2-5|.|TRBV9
CASSAGTKDTQYF
TGTGCCAGCAGCGCCGGGACAAAAGATACCCAGTACTTC
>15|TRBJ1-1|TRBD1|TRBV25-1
CASSKNDRGNTEAFF
TGTGCCAGCAGCAAAAACGACAGGGGGAACACTGAAGCTTTCTTT
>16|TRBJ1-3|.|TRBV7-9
CASSLIPGFSGNTIYF
TGTGCCAGCAGCTTAATCCCGGGGTTCTCTGGAAACACCATATATTTT
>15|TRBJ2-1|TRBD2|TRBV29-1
CSVVAGGPTYNEQFF
TGCAGCGTTGTAGCGGGAGGGCCGACCTACAATGAGCAGTTCTTC